This TCR beta chain appears in the sequencing data of a study of blood T cell repertoires in COVID-19 (dated by TCRdb to the early 2020s). Notes on the research overall: The collaborator samples originated in the United States, Italy and Spain and spanned the acute and convalescent phases of COVID-19. The prospective study material was composed of cDNA or gDNA derived from T cells, B-cell-depleted T cells, or PBMCs. Subjects who had been exposed to COVID-19, were actively infected with it, or had recovered from it provided the deeply sampled blood TCRbeta repertoires that made up the dataset. The repertoires were released in a freely available public database meant as a resource for research on the immune response to SARS-CoV-2. Samples were obtained from the ongoing ImmuneRACE study (first 160 participants) and from 1,000 to 1,500 subjects provided by 6 global collaborators. Sample metadata almost always included a de-identified subject ID, COVID-19 status, age in years and sex. HLA class I and class II types, where available, came from metadata supplied by the sample provider rather than from assay-based typing.

Results and caveats for the whole study, not just this receptor: How much clinical and demographic metadata was included differed by source and by participant, and the metadata was provided uncurated.

TCRbeta CDR3 regions were amplified from genomic DNA using the immunoSEQ Assay, a bias-controlled multiplex PCR. The source study handled its data this way. The number of nucleated cells in each sample was estimated from the amplification of reference gene primers within the assay. To quantify the absolute abundance of each unique TCRbeta CDR3 rearrangement, sequence reads were collapsed and filtered. For each sample, productive Simpson clonality was calculated as the square root of Simpson's diversity index over productive rearrangements. Here the immuneACCESS table is served through TCRdb, limited to in-frame sequences with V and J called. Missing clones are a known gap in these copies; in checked studies unresolved V genes cover under half, and the rest lacks a known reason. From that table come the V and J calls and clone size; the DNA was used to work out D and trimming. This sample gives fewer than 200,000 clones in total; roughly 90% of them show up just once. The ten largest account for roughly 5% of the sample.

At one collaborating source in Seattle, patients were enrolled during active infection and were followed longitudinally through the course of disease. The collaborating institutions used their own protocols to collect whole blood in K2EDTA tubes. For TCRbeta analysis, collaborators shipped samples as frozen whole blood, isolated PBMCs, or DNA extracted from either of those sample types. For this clone: Its antigen specificity is not known. The record has no base qualities; no much larger clone is one base away.

The germline V gene yields LGHNA for CDR1 and YSLEER for CDR2. Taken from cysteine to phenylalanine, the CDR3 has 16 residues. The CDR3 DNA has 48 bases and is translated from base 1. The germline V end is reduced by 3 bases and the J end by 3 bases; junction bases left unmatched: 10. The chain links TRBV4-3 with TRBJ2-7, with 8 bases aligning to TRBD1. The clonotype comes from a man between 18 and 35 years old with COVID-19, enrolled during active disease. The sequencing input was peripheral blood. The CDR3 in this case is CASSHADRDPFYEQYF. In nucleotide form, the sequence is TGCGCCAGCAGCCATGCGGACAGGGACCCGTTCTACGAGCAGTACTTC.